This TCR beta chain derives from a study of cytomegalovirus exposure and HLA in healthy donors. Sequencing was performed with immunoSEQ multiplex PCR; in TCRdb, only in-frame clones are kept and a portion is missing. The sample consists of roughly 80,000 clones, roughly 94% of them appearing once. The CDR3 contains 13 residues. Germline trimming cut 5 bases from V and 4 bases from J; bases unmatched to any gene: 3. From germline, CDR1 is SNHLY and CDR2 FYNNEI. J is TRBJ2-5 and V is TRBV2; 8 positions agree with TRBD2. The sample comprised PBMCs. The TCR sequence derives from a woman under 30 in good health and CMV-seropositive. The CDR3 loop reads CASSTGLGETQYF. DNA of the CDR3: TGTGCCAGCAGTACGGGACTAGGAGAGACCCAGTACTTC.